The sequence of this T cell receptor beta chain was determined in a study of response to subunit inactivated influenza vaccine (dated by TCRdb to 2017 to 2018). Study-level background: The study used deep quantitative T cell receptor repertoire profiling to track responses to a trivalent subunit inactivated influenza vaccine.

Based on the germline V gene (reference sequence), the CDR1 and CDR2 sequences are LGHDT and YNNKEL. The CDR3 runs 15 residues from the cysteine to the phenylalanine. The retained sequence is limited to the CDR3, 45 bases, with the frame set at the first base. Regarding this clonotype: It has no known antigen specificity. At one end, the junction sequence differs from germline, possibly due to a read error.

Receptor libraries were prepared by RT-PCR. TCRdb shows the sequencer as Illumina HiSeq 2500. TCRdb trimmed the raw reads at Q25, called clones with MiXCR and kept productive beta chains. When rows share a CDR3 protein, they turn into one entry using the most common DNA and genes. In all, the sample holds about 500,000 distinct CDR3 sequences, and approximately 16% of those were seen once. Less than 4% of the sample comes from the top ten. Findings and caveats that apply to the study as a whole: The authors suggested that each seasonal influenza vaccination may recruit only a limited number of new T cells.

This chain joins TRBV3-1 to TRBJ2-3; the D gene is possibly TRBD2, with 5 bases matching. This specimen consisted of CD4+ T cells sorted from PBMCs, obtained less than 30 months after vaccination. This TCR derives from a man between 50 and 75 years old who received an inactivated influenza vaccine. Donor details come from another sample of the same person, matched by shared clones. CDR3 protein: CASSQRGPRLDTQYF. The bases are TGTGCTAGCAGCCAACGAGGGCCTCGGCTGGATACGCAGTATTTT.